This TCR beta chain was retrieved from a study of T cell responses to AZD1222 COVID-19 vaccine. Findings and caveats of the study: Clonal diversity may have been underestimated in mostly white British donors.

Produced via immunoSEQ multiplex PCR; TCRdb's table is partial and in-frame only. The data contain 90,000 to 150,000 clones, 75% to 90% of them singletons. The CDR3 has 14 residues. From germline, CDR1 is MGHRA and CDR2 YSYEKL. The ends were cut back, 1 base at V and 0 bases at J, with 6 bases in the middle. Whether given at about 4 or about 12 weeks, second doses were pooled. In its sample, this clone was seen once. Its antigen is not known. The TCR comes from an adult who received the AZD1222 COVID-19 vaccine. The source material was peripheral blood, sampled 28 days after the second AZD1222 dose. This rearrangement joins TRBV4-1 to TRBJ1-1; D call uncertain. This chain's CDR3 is CASSQGVLNTEAFF. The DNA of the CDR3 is TGCGCCAGCAGCCAAGGGGTCTTGAACACTGAAGCTTTCTTT.